The source of this T cell receptor (beta chain) is a study of T cells in localized non-small cell lung cancer. Points from the study as a whole: Highest T cell clonality was seen in uninvolved adjacent lung, surpassing that measured in tumor. Longer overall survival was linked to higher blood T cell density. The appearance of a median 57 of the top 100 tumor clones was seen in adjacent lung.

Per germline, CDR1 SGHTA and CDR2 FQGNSA. This CDR3 spans 12 amino acids. The V end lost 4 bases, the J end lost 4 bases, and 7 bases lay between the germline ends. As concerns this clone: As yet, its antigen is unknown.

Repertoires were generated with immunoSEQ multiplex PCR, while TCRdb's copy carries only in-frame clones and drops some. Here the sample spans about 78,000 clones, 84% being singletons. V usage is TRBV7-2 and J usage is TRBJ1-1; tentative D call: TRBD1 (5 bases). The TCR comes from a man aged 35 to 69 with stage I lung adenocarcinoma. Sample: peripheral blood, taken before any cancer treatment. In nucleotides, the CDR3 is TGTGCCAGCAGCTCAGGGTCCACTGAAGCTTTCTTT. It translates to CASSSGSTEAFF.